These 23 T cell receptor beta chains came from one sample sequenced in a study of cytomegalovirus exposure and HLA in healthy donors. The PCR used 60 Vbeta and 13 Jbeta primers. Here immunoSEQ multiplex PCR was the method, and the copy in TCRdb shows in-frame clones only, minus some. The profile shows around 140,000 clones, around 77% of them singletons. Material: PBMCs. The receptors shown here come from a male donor in good health and CMV-seropositive.

About this clone itself: This sample includes further DNA sequences coding for the same CDR3. The chain has TRBV15 and TRBJ2-5, with no clear D. The CDR3 is made up of 12 amino acids. Germline values: CDR1 LNHNV, CDR2 YYDKDF (reference sequence). The V end lost 0 bases, the J end lost 5 bases, and 4 bases lay between the germline ends. The CDR3 nucleotides read TGTGCCACCAGCAGAGACGGGGAGACCCAGTACTTC. Translated: CATSRDGETQYF.

This sequence joins TRBV6-5 and TRBJ1-2, with D hard to call. Trimming shortened V by 6 bases and J by 4 bases, and 15 bases separated the two germline ends. The CDR3 totals 14 residues. The germline V gene has CDR1 MNHEY and CDR2 SVGAGI. The CDR3 sequence is CASRRGNGGYGYTF. In nucleotides, the CDR3 is TGTGCCAGCAGGCGAGGGAACGGTGGCTATGGCTACACCTTC.

This clone showed up just a few times. The chain combines TRBV6-5 with TRBJ2-2; 11 bases are a match to TRBD2. CDR1 is MNHEY, CDR2 SVGAGI, per germline. With V trimmed by 7 bases and J by 5 bases, 6 bases remained unmatched. The CDR3 has 15 amino acids. Here the CDR3 reads CASTLAGGETGELFF. The CDR3 DNA reads TGTGCCAGCACTTTAGCGGGGGGGGAGACCGGGGAGCTGTTTTTT.

The chain is built from TRBV28 and TRBJ1-5, with 7 bases identical to TRBD1. The length of the CDR3 is 13 residues. V gave up 11 bases and J gave up 7 bases; unmatched junction bases: 11. CDR1 MDHEN and CDR2 SYDVKM come from the germline V gene. The CDR3 region has the DNA TGTGCCTATGGGGACAGCCCGCGACAGCCCCAGCATTTT. This gives the protein CAYGDSPRQPQHF.

The CDR3 DNA reads TGTGCCAGCAGCCCCTTAGGGCGGGGGGCGGGTACGCAGTATTTT. This sequence encodes CASSPLGRGAGTQYF. This chain joins TRBV7-7 and TRBJ2-3; 8 bases are a match to TRBD2. Germline V lookup: CDR1 SSHAT, CDR2 FNYEAQ (reference sequence). V was clipped by 5 bases and J by 8 bases; unmatched bases: 12. The CDR3 sequence is 15 residues long.

The rearrangement uses TRBV5-1 and TRBJ1-4; D not certain. V was trimmed by 2 bases and J by 5 bases, leaving 7 bases between them. Germline V gives CDR1 SGHRS, CDR2 YFSETQ. This CDR3 is 13 amino acids long. The CDR3 spells CASSFNQNEKLFF. CDR3 nucleotide sequence: TGCGCCAGCAGCTTTAACCAGAATGAAAAACTGTTTTTT.

The chain employs TRBV7-7 and TRBJ1-2; 7 bases agree with TRBD1. This CDR3 spans 12 amino acids. Germline V CDR1 and CDR2: SSHAT, FNYEAQ (reference sequence). With 10 bases clipped from V and 7 bases from J, the junction kept 9 bases outside the gene matches. CDR3 sequence: CAIGDRASGYTF. The CDR3 nucleotides read TGTGCCATAGGAGACAGGGCAAGTGGCTACACCTTC.

The genes are TRBV4-2 and TRBJ2-3; D remains unclear. Trimming took off 1 base at V and 5 bases at J, with 7 bases between the two ends. The CDR3 has 13 amino acids. Germline loops: CDR1 LGHNA, CDR2 YNFKEQ. The CDR3: CASSQGFGDTQYF. CDR3 nucleotide sequence: TGTGCCAGCAGCCAAGGGTTCGGAGATACGCAGTATTTT.

The V gene is TRBV4-2, the J gene TRBJ2-3, with TRBD2 identical over 9 bases. In germline, CDR1 is LGHNA, CDR2 YNFKEQ. V dropped 0 bases and J dropped 2; count of bases not matched to a gene: 12. This CDR3 is 19 amino acids long. CDR3 region: CASSQEIFGASGITDTQYF. The CDR3, as DNA: TGTGCCAGCAGCCAAGAAATTTTTGGGGCTAGCGGGATCACAGATACGCAGTATTTT.

The chain carries TRBV25-1 and TRBJ2-5; 13 nucleotides agree with TRBD2. Germline CDR1 reads MGHDK; CDR2 reads SYGVNS. After removal of 6 bases from V and 6 bases from J, the junction contained 7 bases not matched to a gene. CDR3 length equals 15 residues. The CDR3 bases are TGTGCCAGCAGCACTAGCGGGGGGGCGAGGAAGACCCAGTACTTC. Its protein is CASSTSGGARKTQYF.

This clone is a singleton in its sample. The chain carries TRBV30 and TRBJ2-2, with TRBD1 identical over 7 bases. Germline lookup yields CDR1 GTSNPN and CDR2 SVGIG (reference sequence). Germline trimming cut 3 bases from V and 2 bases from J; bases unmatched to any gene: 3. There are 14 residues in the CDR3. The CDR3 bases are TGTGCCTGGAGGCGGACAGGAAACACCGGGGAGCTGTTTTTT. Its translation: CAWRRTGNTGELFF.

This clone was detected only once. Written as DNA, the CDR3 is TGCGCCAGCAGCCAAGATGGGGGGGGGCGCGATACGCAGTATTTT. This translates into CASSQDGGGRDTQYF. The rearrangement uses TRBV4-1 and TRBJ2-3, with D perhaps matching TRBD2 (7 bases). CDR1 and CDR2 (germline): MGHRA, YSYEKL. CDR3 length: 15 residues. V lost 0 bases and J lost 6, with 13 bases in between.

The V call is TRBV29-1, the J call TRBJ2-1, with 10 bases lining up with TRBD2. The germline V gene has CDR1 SQVTM and CDR2 ANQGSEA. The junction had 8 bases not matched to a gene; V was cut back by 3 bases and J by 9 bases. The CDR3 sequence is 14 residues long. The DNA for the CDR3 is TGCAGCGTTGATAAAGCGGGAGGGCCGAGTGAGCAGTTCTTC. Translation gives CSVDKAGGPSEQFF.

This clone was seen only once. The V call is TRBV11-2, the J call TRBJ2-7; the match to TRBD2 covers 8 bases. Germline V CDR1 and CDR2: SGHAT, FQNNGV. CDR3 length equals 15 residues. V lost 1 base, J lost 0 bases, and 2 bases stayed unmatched. The CDR3 here is CASSLAGTSSYEQYF. In DNA form, the CDR3 reads TGTGCCAGCAGCTTAGCCGGGACTAGCTCCTACGAGCAGTACTTC.

The chain links TRBV5-6 to TRBJ2-5; TRBD1 aligns across 10 bases. This CDR3 contains 17 residues. The V and J ends lost 3 bases and 2 bases, in that order; junction bases with no gene match: 10. The germline V gene encodes CDR1 SGHDT and CDR2 YYEEEE. CDR3 protein: CASSSLVRDRGQETQYF. The CDR3 coding sequence is TGTGCCAGCAGCTCCCTGGTCCGGGACAGGGGTCAAGAGACCCAGTACTTC. Full variable domain (missing parts from reference TRBV5-6 and TRBJ2-5): DAGVTQSPTHLIKTRGQQVTLRCSPKSGHDTVSWYQQALGQGPQFIFQYYEEEERQRGNFPDRFSGHQFPNYSSELNVNALLLGDSALYLCASSSLVRDRGQETQYFGPGTRLLVL.

This clone was seen just once. The chain links TRBV5-1 to TRBJ2-2, with TRBD2 as a possible D gene (6 bases). The CDR3 extends over 15 amino acids. V lost 1 base to trimming and J lost 1 base, with 8 bases between them. From germline, CDR1 is SGHRS and CDR2 YFSETQ. CDR3 loop: CASSLLARNTGELFF. In nucleotides, the CDR3 is TGCGCCAGCAGCTTGCTAGCGAGGAACACCGGGGAGCTGTTTTTT.

The chain couples TRBV27 to TRBJ1-5; possibly TRBD1 for D (6 bases). Trimming cost V 5 bases and J 0 bases, with 11 bases left between them. The CDR3 has 15 amino acids. Looked up from germline, CDR1 is MNHEY and CDR2 is SMNVEV (reference sequence). CDR3 protein: CASSPGTTSNQPQHF. The CDR3 bases are TGTGCCAGCAGTCCAGGGACAACTAGCAATCAGCCCCAGCATTTT.

The chain uses TRBV6-5 and TRBJ1-1; D gene ambiguous. Per the germline V gene, CDR1 is MNHEY and CDR2 is SVGAGI. Trimming took 0 bases from V and 5 from J, leaving 7 bases between them. CDR3 size: 13 residues. For the CDR3, the DNA is TGTGCCAGCAGTTACTCGACATGGACTGAAGCTTTCTTT. It yields the protein CASSYSTWTEAFF.

As for this clone: At one of its ends the junction is not consistent with the germline gene, which may arise from a read error. The J gene is TRBJ1-2, the V gene TRBV7-9, with 9 nucleotides matching TRBD1. This CDR3 is built from 18 residues. Germline V gene data show CDR1 as SEHNR and CDR2 as FQNEAQ (reference sequence). The CDR3: CSSSSTSGTGNTNYGYTF. CDR3 DNA: TGTTCCAGCAGCTCGACTTCCGGGACAGGGAACACTAACTATGGCTACACCTTC.

In the case of this clone: The germline gene is not matched at one end of the junction; a read error may be the cause. V and J are TRBV7-9 and TRBJ1-1; perhaps TRBD1 as D (5 bases). The CDR3 covers 16 residues. Germline assignment: CDR1 SEHNR and CDR2 FQNEAQ (reference sequence). The CDR3 loop is CSSSQTPGGIRTEAFF. Here the CDR3 DNA reads TGTTCCAGCAGCCAAACCCCCGGGGGGATTCGGACTGAAGCTTTCTTT.

This chain connects TRBV28 to TRBJ1-4; 9 bases line up with TRBD1. The CDR3 totals 14 residues. Per the germline V gene, CDR1 is MDHEN and CDR2 is SYDVKM. The V and J ends lost 5 bases and 5 bases, in that order; junction bases with no gene match: 3. The CDR3 spells CASSHGTGNEKLFF. CDR3 nucleotides: TGTGCCAGCAGTCACGGGACAGGGAATGAAAAACTGTTTTTT.

This clone came up a few times. This chain joins TRBV5-1 and TRBJ2-2; maybe TRBD2 (6 bases). V shed 4 bases and J shed 0 bases, with 13 bases lying between them. The germline CDR1 and CDR2 sequences are SGHRS and YFSETQ. This CDR3 spans 16 amino acids. The CDR3 loop is CASSPLLATNTGELFF. The DNA of the CDR3 is TGCGCCAGCAGCCCTCTCCTAGCGACGAACACCGGGGAGCTGTTTTTT.

The chain uses TRBV29-1 and TRBJ1-2, with 7 bases matching TRBD1. CDR1 is SQVTM and CDR2 is ANQGSEA in the germline V gene. With 7 bases clipped from V and 8 bases from J, the junction kept 4 bases outside the gene matches. The CDR3 extends over 10 amino acids. The CDR3 region has the DNA TGCAGCGCTACAGGGGACGGCTACACCTTC. Translating it yields CSATGDGYTF.